This TCR beta chain was obtained from a study of shared clonotypes between healthy human individuals. CDR1 and CDR2 from the germline V gene are SGHVS and FNYEAQ. The CDR3 loop spans 15 amino acids. V shed 0 bases, J shed 6 bases, and the junction held 8 bases outside the gene matches. The repertoire was sequenced with immunoSEQ multiplex PCR; TCRdb's copy has only in-frame clones and lacks some. The sample lists millions of clones; about 95% were seen once. CD45RO-negative, CCR7-selected cells formed the naive CD8 fraction, which excluded terminally differentiated effector memory CD45RA+ cells. The receptor was isolated from a man between 18 and 29 years old in good health. The chain employs TRBV7-6 and TRBJ2-7, with TRBD2 matching 7 bases. Specimen: naive CD8+ T cells sorted from blood. The CDR3 protein is CASSLALGGFGEQYF. The CDR3 DNA sequence: TGTGCCAGCAGCTTAGCGCTCGGGGGGTTCGGCGAGCAGTACTTC.